Following are 8 T cell receptor beta chains from one sample sequenced in a study of blood T cell repertoires in COVID-19. Assay: immunoSEQ multiplex PCR; the TCRdb copy retains only in-frame clones and omits some. The sample includes fewer than 350,000 clones, approximately 88% of them seen just once. Sequencing used peripheral blood. The receptor set was obtained from a woman in her twenties or thirties with COVID-19, enrolled during active disease.

The V call is TRBV7-9, the J call TRBJ2-7, with 8 bases fitting TRBD2. Germline V gives CDR1 SEHNR, CDR2 FQNEAQ (reference sequence). V dropped 4 bases and J dropped 6; count of bases not matched to a gene: 11. The CDR3 runs 15 residues. CDR3 loop: CASSSMTSASVEQYF. As DNA, the CDR3 is TGTGCCAGCAGCTCGATGACTAGCGCTTCGGTCGAGCAGTACTTC.

This sequence joins TRBV10-3 and TRBJ2-1; 7 nucleotides agree with TRBD1. This CDR3 contains 12 residues. Germline CDR1 and CDR2: ENHRY and SYGVKD. The J segment lost 8 bases and the V segment lost 6 bases, leaving 4 bases of the junction unmatched. The CDR3 reads CAIREGGDEQFF. The CDR3 nucleotides read TGTGCCATCAGGGAAGGGGGCGATGAGCAGTTCTTC.

The rearrangement uses TRBV7-8 and TRBJ1-1, with 8 bases lining up with TRBD1. The CDR3 sequence is 15 residues long. The trim removed 3 bases at V and 0 bases at J, leaving 3 bases unmatched. Germline V gene lookup returns CDR1 SGHVS and CDR2 FQNEAQ. For the CDR3, the DNA is TGTGCCAGCAGCTTCTGGACAGGGCTGAACACTGAAGCTTTCTTT. Protein sequence: CASSFWTGLNTEAFF.

The J gene is TRBJ1-6, the V gene TRBV18; D call uncertain. This CDR3 is 16 amino acids long. With 2 bases removed from V and 1 base from J, the gap between germline ends came to 9 bases. CDR1 KGHSH and CDR2 LQKENI come from the germline V gene. The CDR3 region is CASSPVPGSYNSPLHF. The CDR3 DNA reads as TGTGCCAGCTCACCAGTCCCGGGTTCCTATAATTCACCCCTCCACTTT.

The chain joins TRBV7-8 to TRBJ2-7, with 7 bases aligning to TRBD1. CDR1 and CDR2 from the germline V gene are SGHVS and FQNEAQ. J was trimmed by 3 bases and V by 5 bases; bases with no gene match: 7. This CDR3 has 14 residues. CDR3 sequence (DNA): TGTGCCAGCAGCCAAGGGACAGCGAGCTACGAGCAGTACTTC. It encodes CASSQGTASYEQYF.

The genes are TRBV6-1 and TRBJ2-7; D perhaps matches TRBD1 (6 bases). Germline V gene data show CDR1 as MNHNS and CDR2 as SASEGT. The germline V and J ends were trimmed by 4 bases and 0 bases, with 22 bases remaining between them. This CDR3 comprises 18 residues. As DNA, the CDR3 is TGTGCCAGCAGTGGCGAAGATGTAGGACAGACTTTCTCCTACGAGCAGTACTTC. Translating gives CASSGEDVGQTFSYEQYF.

The chain carries TRBV28 and TRBJ2-2; possibly TRBD1 for D (5 bases). Germline assignment: CDR1 MDHEN and CDR2 SYDVKM. This CDR3 has 15 residues. V lost 2 bases, J lost 6 bases, and 13 bases lay in between. CDR3 protein: CASSLSYNRPGELFF. CDR3 in DNA: TGTGCCAGCAGTTTAAGTTATAACAGGCCCGGGGAGCTGTTTTTT.

As for this clone: Other DNA sequences of this sample code for an identical CDR3. The chain carries TRBV19 and TRBJ1-5; D ambiguous. Germline loops: CDR1 LNHDA, CDR2 SQIVND (reference sequence). This CDR3 region has 13 residues. V lost 3 bases and J 7 bases, leaving 10 bases between the germline ends. The CDR3: CASSIGEGQPQHF. The CDR3 DNA reads as TGTGCCAGTAGTATCGGTGAGGGCCAGCCCCAGCATTTT.